The entry that follows covers one TCR beta chain sequence. The target antigen is unknown. Assay: immunoSEQ multiplex PCR; the TCRdb copy retains only in-frame clones and omits some. The sample holds roughly 65,000 clones; almost 90% are singletons and the top ten take 0.8% to 0.9%. The data were obtained in a study of OX40 agonist ivuxolimab in advanced cancers. With 7 bases clipped from V and 9 bases from J, the junction kept 19 bases outside the gene matches. The CDR3 totals 15 residues. Germline V gene lookup returns CDR1 SQVTM and CDR2 ANQGSEA. Overall study findings and caveats: At 0.1 to 3.0 mg/kg, CD4+ and CD8+ blood T cells expanded clonally by week 6. Averaging showed that CD8+ T cells had more expanded clones than CD4+ did.

The genes are TRBV29-1 and TRBJ2-5; 8 positions match TRBD2. Sequenced material: CD4+ or CD8+ T cells sorted from blood, taken in a trial of the OX40 agonist ivuxolimab. The sequence derives from an adult with an advanced solid tumor such as melanoma, head and neck, liver or kidney cancer. CDR3: CSAPSFGTRGMAQYF. The CDR3 nucleotides are TGCAGCGCGCCCAGTTTCGGGACTAGGGGCATGGCCCAGTACTTC.